This TCR beta chain emerged from a study of T-cell memory formation after mild COVID-19. Findings of the study overall: Second-wave clones that peaked on day 37 lacked confirmed SARS-CoV-2 specificity. Memory from before infection featured some responding clones, which suggests cross-reactive memory joined. Contracting CD4+ clones sat mainly in CM and EM; CD8+ in EMRA.

This clonotype appeared a few times. Its specificity is not known. MiXCR was run by TCRdb on the 5' RACE reads, yielding one entry per CDR3 protein. This sample carries hundreds of thousands of distinct CDR3 sequences, approximately 27% of them seen once, and the ten largest clones take roughly 12%. The sequenced sample consisted of PBMCs or a T cell subset sorted from them (not recorded which). This TCR came from an adult woman who had mild COVID-19 (a few samples of this study predate the infection). Cell type and time point are not known.

The CDR3 spells CSASRGTNSPLHF. The CDR3 nucleotides read TGCAGTGCTAGTCGAGGGACTAATTCACCCCTCCACTTT. The chain recombines TRBV20-1 with TRBJ1-6, with D maybe TRBD1 (5 bases). Trimming removed 3 bases from V and 6 bases from J, with 9 bases in between. The CDR3 contains 13 residues. The germline V gene has CDR1 DFQATT and CDR2 SNEGSKA (reference sequence).